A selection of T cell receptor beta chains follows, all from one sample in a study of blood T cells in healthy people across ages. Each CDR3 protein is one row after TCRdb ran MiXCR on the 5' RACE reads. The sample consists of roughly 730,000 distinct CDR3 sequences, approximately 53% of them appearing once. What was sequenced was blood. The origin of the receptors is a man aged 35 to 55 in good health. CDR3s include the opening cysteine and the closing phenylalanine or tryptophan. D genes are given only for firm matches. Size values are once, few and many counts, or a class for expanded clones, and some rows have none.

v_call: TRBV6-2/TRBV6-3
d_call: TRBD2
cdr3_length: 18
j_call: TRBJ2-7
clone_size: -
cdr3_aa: CASSYSISGTSVYNEQYF
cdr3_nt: TGTGCCAGCAGTTACTCGATTTCCGGGACTAGCGTATATAATGAGCAGTACTTC

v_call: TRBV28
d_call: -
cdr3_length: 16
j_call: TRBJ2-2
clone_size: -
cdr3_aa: CASSLDLSPGTGELFF
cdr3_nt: TGTGCCAGCAGTTTGGACCTATCGCCGGGGACCGGGGAGCTGTTTTTT

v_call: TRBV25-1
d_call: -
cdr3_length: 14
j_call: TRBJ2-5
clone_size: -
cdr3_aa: CASSEQVVGKTQYF
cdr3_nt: TGTGCCAGCAGTGAACAGGTCGTAGGAAAGACCCAGTACTTC

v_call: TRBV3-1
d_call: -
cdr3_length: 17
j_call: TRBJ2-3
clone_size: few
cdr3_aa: CASSQTLGGAPTDTQYF
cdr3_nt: TGTGCCAGCAGCCAAACCCTCGGAGGAGCACCCACAGATACGCAGTATTTT

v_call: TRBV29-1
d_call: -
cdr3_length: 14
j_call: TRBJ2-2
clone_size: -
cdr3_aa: CSVSLSGNTGELFF
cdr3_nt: TGCAGCGTGTCCCTCAGCGGGAACACCGGGGAGCTGTTTTTT

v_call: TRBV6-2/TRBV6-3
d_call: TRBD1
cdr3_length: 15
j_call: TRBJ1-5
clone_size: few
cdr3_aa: CASSYQGAGNQPQHF
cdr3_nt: TGTGCCAGCAGTTACCAGGGGGCAGGCAATCAGCCCCAGCATTTT

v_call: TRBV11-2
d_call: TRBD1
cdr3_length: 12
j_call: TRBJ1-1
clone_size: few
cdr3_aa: CASSRDRLEAFF
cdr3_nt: TGTGCCAGCAGCCGGGACAGGCTTGAAGCTTTCTTT

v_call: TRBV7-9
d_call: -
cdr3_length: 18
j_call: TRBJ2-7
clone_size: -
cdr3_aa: CASSYPPEGGIDYNEQYF
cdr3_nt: TGTGCCAGCAGCTACCCGCCAGAAGGGGGGATCGACTACAATGAGCAGTACTTC

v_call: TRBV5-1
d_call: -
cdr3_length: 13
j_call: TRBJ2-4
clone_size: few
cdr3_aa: CASSLAGLNIQYF
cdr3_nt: TGCGCCAGCAGCTTGGCGGGGCTAAACATTCAGTACTTC

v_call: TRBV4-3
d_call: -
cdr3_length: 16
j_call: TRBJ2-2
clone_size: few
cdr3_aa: CASSQDYGTNTGELFF
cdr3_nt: TGCGCCAGCAGCCAAGATTACGGGACTAACACCGGGGAGCTGTTTTTT

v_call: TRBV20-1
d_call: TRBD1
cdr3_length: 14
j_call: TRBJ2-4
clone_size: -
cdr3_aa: CSASLQGVGNIQYF
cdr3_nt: TGCAGTGCTAGCCTACAGGGGGTGGGAAACATTCAGTACTTC

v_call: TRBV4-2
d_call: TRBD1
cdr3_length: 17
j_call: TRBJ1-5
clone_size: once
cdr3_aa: CASSQDLLQGRHQPQHF
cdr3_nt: TGTGCCAGCAGCCAAGATCTTTTACAGGGGCGACATCAGCCCCAGCATTTT

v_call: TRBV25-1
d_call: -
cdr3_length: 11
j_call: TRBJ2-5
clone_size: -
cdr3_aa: CASSVASVQYF
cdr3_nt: TGTGCCAGCAGTGTTGCTAGCGTGCAGTACTTC

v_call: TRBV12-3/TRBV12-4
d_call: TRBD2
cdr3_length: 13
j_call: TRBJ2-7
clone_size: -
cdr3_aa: CASRTSGTYEQYF
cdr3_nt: TGTGCCAGCAGGACTAGCGGCACCTACGAGCAGTACTTC

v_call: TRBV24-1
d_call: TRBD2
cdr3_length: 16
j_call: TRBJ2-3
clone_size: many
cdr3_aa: CATSDRTSGTTDTQYF
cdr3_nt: TGTGCCACCAGTGATCGGACTAGCGGGACCACAGATACGCAGTATTTT

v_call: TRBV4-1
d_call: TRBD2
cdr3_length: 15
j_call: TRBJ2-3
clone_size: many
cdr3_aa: CASSQGLAGTDTQYF
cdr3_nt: TGCGCCAGCAGCCAAGGACTAGCGGGCACAGATACGCAGTATTTT

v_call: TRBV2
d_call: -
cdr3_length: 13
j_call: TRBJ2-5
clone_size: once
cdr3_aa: CAIKQQYQETQYF
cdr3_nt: TGTGCCATCAAACAGCAGTACCAAGAGACCCAGTACTTC

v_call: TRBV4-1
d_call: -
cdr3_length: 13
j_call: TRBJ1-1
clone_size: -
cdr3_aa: CASSQAGVVEAFF
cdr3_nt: TGCGCCAGCAGCCAAGCAGGGGTGGTTGAAGCTTTCTTT

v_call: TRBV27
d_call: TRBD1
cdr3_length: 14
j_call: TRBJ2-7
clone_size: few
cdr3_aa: CASTGQGKSNEQYF
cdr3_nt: TGTGCCAGCACAGGACAGGGGAAGTCAAACGAGCAGTACTTC

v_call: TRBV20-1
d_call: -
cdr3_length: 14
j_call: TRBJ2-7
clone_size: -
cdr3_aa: CSARPRERPYEQYF
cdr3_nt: TGCAGTGCTAGGCCCAGGGAGAGGCCCTACGAGCAGTACTTC

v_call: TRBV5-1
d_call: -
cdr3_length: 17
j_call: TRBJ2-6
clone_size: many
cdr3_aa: CASSLEVQGSGANVLTF
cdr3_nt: TGCGCCAGCAGCTTGGAGGTGCAGGGATCCGGGGCCAACGTCCTGACTTTC

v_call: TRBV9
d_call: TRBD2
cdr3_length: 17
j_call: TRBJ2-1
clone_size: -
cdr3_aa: CASSVLPGLADSGEQFF
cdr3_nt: TGTGCCAGCAGCGTCCTCCCGGGACTAGCAGACTCGGGCGAGCAGTTCTTC

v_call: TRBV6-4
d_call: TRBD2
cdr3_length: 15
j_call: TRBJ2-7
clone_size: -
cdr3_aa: CASSDPGLAEYEQYF
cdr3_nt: TGTGCCAGCAGTGACCCGGGACTAGCGGAGTACGAGCAGTACTTC

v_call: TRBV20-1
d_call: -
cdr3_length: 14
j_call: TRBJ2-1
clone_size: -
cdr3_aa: CSASLLVSYNEQFF
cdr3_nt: TGCAGTGCTAGTCTCCTAGTCTCCTACAATGAGCAGTTCTTC

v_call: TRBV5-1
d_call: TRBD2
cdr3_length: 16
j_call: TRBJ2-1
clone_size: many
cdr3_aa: CASSPAGDPSYNEQFF
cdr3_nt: TGCGCCAGCAGCCCCGCGGGGGACCCATCCTACAATGAGCAGTTCTTC

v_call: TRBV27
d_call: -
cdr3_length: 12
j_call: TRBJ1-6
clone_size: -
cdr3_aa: CASSERNSPLHF
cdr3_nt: TGTGCCAGCAGTGAGAGGAATTCACCCCTCCACTTT

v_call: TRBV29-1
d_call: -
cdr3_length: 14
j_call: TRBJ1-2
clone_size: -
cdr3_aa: CSGLLGGLSAGYTF
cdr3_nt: TGCAGCGGTCTTTTGGGGGGGCTCTCGGCCGGCTACACCTTC

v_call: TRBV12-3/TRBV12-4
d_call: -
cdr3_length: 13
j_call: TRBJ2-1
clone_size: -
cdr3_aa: CASSPLSDGEQFF
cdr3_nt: TGTGCCAGCAGCCCCCTCTCGGATGGTGAGCAGTTCTTC

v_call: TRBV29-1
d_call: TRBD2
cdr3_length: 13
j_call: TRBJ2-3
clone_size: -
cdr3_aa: CSVDRGGVDTQYF
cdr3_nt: TGCAGCGTTGACCGCGGGGGGGTAGATACGCAGTATTTT

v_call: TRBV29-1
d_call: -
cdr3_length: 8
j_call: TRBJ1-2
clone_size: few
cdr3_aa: CSAYGYTF
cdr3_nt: TGCAGCGCTTATGGCTACACCTTC

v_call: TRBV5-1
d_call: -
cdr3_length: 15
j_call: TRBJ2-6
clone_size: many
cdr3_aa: CASSSDGSGANVLTF
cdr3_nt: TGCGCCAGCAGCTCCGATGGGTCCGGGGCCAACGTCCTGACTTTC

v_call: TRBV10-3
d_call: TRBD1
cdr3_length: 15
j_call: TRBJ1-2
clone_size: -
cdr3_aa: CAISEGRQGHYGYTF
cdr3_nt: TGTGCCATCAGTGAGGGGAGACAGGGGCACTATGGCTACACCTTC

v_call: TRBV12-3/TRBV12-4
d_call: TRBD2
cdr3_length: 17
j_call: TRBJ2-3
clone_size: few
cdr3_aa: CASSLLWTSGGGDTQYF
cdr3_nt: TGTGCCAGCAGTTTACTGTGGACTAGCGGGGGAGGGGATACGCAGTATTTT

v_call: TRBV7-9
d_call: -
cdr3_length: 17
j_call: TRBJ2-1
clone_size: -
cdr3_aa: CASSLRIGVRSYNEQFF
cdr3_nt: TGTGCCAGCAGCTTAAGGATAGGAGTACGCTCCTACAATGAGCAGTTCTTC

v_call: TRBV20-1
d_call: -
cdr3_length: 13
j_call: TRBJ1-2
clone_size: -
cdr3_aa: CSASEGVDYGYTF
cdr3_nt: TGCAGTGCTAGTGAGGGGGTAGACTATGGCTACACCTTC

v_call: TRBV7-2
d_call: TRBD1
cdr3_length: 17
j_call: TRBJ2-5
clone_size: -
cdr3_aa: CASSLFRGTGYAETQYF
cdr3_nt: TGTGCCAGCAGCTTATTCCGAGGGACAGGGTACGCAGAGACCCAGTACTTC